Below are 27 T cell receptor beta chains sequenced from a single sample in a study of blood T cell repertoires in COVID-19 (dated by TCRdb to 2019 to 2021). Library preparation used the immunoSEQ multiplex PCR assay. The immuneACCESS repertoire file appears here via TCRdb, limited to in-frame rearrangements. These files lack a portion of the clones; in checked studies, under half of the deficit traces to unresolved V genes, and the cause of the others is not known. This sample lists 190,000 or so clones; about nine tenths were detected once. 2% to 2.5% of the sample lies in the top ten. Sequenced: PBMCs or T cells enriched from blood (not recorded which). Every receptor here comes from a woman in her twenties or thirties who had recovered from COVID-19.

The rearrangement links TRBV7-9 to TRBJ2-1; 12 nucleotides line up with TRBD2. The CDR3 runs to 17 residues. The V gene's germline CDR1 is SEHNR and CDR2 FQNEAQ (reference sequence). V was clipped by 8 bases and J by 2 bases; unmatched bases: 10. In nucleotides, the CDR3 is TGTGCCAGCCCACCTAGCGGGGGGGCCGACCCCTACAATGAGCAGTTCTTC. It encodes CASPPSGGADPYNEQFF. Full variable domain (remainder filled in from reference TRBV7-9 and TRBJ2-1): DTGVSQNPRHKITKRGQNVTFRCDPISEHNRLYWYRQTLGQGPEFLTYFQNEAQLEKSRLLSDRFSAERPKGSFSTLEIQRTEQGDSAMYLCASPPSGGADPYNEQFFGPGTRLTVL.

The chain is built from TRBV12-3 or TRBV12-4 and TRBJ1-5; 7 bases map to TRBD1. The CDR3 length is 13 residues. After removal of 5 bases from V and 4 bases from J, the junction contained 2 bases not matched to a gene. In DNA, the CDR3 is TGTGCCAGCAGTCCCAGGGGGAATCAGCCCCAGCATTTT. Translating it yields CASSPRGNQPQHF.

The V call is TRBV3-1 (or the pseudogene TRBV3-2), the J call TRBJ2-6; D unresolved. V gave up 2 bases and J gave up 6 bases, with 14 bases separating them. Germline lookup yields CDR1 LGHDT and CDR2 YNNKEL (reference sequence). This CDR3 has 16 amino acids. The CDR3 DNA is TGTGCCAGCAGCCAAACGGAGAACGGTACGGCCAACGTCCTGACTTTC. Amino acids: CASSQTENGTANVLTF.

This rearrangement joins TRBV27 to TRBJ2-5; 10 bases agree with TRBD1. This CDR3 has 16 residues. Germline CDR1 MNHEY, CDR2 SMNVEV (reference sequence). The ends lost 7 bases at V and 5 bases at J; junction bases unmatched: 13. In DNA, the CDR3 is TGTGCCAGCAAGGAGCGACAGGGGGCTGTGGGGGAGACCCAGTACTTC. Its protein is CASKERQGAVGETQYF.

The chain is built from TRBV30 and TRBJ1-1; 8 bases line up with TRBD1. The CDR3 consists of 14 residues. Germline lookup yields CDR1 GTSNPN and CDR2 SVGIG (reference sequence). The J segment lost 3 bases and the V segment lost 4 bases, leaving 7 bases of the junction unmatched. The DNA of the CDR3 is TGTGCCTGGACTTCTGGCAGGGGGCACACTGAAGCTTTCTTT. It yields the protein CAWTSGRGHTEAFF.

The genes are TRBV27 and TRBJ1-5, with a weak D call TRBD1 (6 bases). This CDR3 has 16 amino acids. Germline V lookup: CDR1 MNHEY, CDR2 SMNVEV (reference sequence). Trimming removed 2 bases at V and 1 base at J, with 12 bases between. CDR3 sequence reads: CASSLRWTESNQPQHF. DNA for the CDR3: TGTGCCAGCAGTTTACGGTGGACAGAGAGCAATCAGCCCCAGCATTTT.

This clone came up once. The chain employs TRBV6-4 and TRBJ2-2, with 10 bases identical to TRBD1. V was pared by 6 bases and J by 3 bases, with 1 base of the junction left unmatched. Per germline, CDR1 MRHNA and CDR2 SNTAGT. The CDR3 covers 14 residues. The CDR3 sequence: CASRGTGDTGELFF. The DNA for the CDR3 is TGTGCCAGCAGAGGGACAGGGGACACCGGGGAGCTGTTTTTT.

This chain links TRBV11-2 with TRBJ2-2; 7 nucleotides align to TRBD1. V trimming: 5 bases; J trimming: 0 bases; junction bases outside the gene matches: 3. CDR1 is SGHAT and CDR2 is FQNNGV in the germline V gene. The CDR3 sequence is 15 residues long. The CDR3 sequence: CASSRTGANTGELFF. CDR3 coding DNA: TGTGCCAGCAGCCGAACAGGGGCGAACACCGGGGAGCTGTTTTTT.

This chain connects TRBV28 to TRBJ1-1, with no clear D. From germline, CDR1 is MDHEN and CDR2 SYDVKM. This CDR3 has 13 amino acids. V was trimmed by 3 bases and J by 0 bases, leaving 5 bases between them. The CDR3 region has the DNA TGTGCCAGCAGTTTCCGAGTGAACACTGAAGCTTTCTTT. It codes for CASSFRVNTEAFF.

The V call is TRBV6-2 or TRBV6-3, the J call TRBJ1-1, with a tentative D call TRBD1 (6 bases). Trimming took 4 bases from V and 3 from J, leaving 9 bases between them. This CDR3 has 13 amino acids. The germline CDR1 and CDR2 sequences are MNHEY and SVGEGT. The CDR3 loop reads CASSLQGYTEAFF. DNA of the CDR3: TGTGCCAGCAGTTTACAGGGTTACACTGAAGCTTTCTTT.

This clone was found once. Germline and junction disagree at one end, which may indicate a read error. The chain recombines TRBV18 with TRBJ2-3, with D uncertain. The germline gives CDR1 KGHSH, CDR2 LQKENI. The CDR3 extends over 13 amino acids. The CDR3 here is CASSPPRADTQYF. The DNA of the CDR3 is TGTGCCAGCTCCCCACCTCGAGCAGATACGCAGTATTTT.

CDR3 sequence (DNA): TGTGCCAGCAGCTTAGAGGTCCCTACGAACACCGGGGAGCTGTTTTTT. Residues: CASSLEVPTNTGELFF. The V and J genes are TRBV11-2 and TRBJ2-2; D is uncertain. CDR1 and CDR2 (germline): SGHAT, FQNNGV. V lost 0 bases and J lost 0, with 8 bases in between. This CDR3 has 16 amino acids.

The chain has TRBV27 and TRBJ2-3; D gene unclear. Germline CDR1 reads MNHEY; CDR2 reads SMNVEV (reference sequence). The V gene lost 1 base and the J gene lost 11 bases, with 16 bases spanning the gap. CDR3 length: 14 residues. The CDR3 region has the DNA TGTGCCAGCAGTTTATGGTCCCGCGCTATAAGGCAGTATTTT. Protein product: CASSLWSRAIRQYF.

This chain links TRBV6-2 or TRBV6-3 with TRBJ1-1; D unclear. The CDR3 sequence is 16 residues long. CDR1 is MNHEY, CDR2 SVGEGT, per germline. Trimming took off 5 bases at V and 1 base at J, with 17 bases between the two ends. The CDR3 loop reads CASSSFRVTANTEAFF. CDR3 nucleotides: TGTGCCAGCAGTAGCTTCCGTGTGACTGCGAACACTGAAGCTTTCTTT.

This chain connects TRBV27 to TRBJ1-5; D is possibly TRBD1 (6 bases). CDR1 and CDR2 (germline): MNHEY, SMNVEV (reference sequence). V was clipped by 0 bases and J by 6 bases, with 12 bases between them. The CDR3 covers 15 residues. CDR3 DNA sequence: TGTGCCAGCAGTTTATCATCAGGGGCCGGTCAGCCCCAGCATTTT. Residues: CASSLSSGAGQPQHF.

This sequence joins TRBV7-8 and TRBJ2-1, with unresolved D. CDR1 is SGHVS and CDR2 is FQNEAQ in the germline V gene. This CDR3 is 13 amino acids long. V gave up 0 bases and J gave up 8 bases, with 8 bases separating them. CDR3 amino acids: CASSLALGDEQFF. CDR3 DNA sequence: TGTGCCAGCAGCTTAGCACTGGGCGATGAGCAGTTCTTC.

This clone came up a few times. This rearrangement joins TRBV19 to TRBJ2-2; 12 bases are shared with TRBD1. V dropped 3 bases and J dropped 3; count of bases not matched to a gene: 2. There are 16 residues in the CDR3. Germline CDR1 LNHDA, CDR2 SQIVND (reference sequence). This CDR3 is CASSMGTGGDTGELFF. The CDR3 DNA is TGTGCCAGTAGTATGGGGACAGGGGGCGACACCGGGGAGCTGTTTTTT.

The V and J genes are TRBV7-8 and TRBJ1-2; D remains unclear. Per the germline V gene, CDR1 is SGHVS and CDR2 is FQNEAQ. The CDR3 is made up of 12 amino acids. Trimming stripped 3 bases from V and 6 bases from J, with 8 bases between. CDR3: CASSFLSNGYTF. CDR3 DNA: TGTGCCAGCAGCTTTCTCTCTAATGGCTACACCTTC.

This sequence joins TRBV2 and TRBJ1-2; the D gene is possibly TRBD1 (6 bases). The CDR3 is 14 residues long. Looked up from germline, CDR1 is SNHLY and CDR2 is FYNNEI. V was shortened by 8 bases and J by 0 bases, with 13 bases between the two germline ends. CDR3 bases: TGTGCCAGCGAAAAGGCAGGGGCTAACTATGGCTACACCTTC. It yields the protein CASEKAGANYGYTF.

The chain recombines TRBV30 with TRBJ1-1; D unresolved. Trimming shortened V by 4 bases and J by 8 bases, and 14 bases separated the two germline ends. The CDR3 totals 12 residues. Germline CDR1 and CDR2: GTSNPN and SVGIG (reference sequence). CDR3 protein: CAWIGAGREAFF. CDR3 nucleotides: TGTGCCTGGATTGGAGCGGGCAGGGAAGCTTTCTTT.

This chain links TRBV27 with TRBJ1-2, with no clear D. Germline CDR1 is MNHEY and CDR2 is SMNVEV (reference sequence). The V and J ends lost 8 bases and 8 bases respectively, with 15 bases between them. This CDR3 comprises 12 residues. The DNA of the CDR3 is TGTGCCAGCCGGGATGCAGACGCGGGCTACACCTTC. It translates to CASRDADAGYTF.

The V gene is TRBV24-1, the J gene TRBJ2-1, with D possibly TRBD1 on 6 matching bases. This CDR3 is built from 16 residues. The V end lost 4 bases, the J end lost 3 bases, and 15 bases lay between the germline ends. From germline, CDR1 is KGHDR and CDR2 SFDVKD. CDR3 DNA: TGTGCCACCAGTGAAACAGGGAACGCTAACTACAATGAGCAGTTCTTC. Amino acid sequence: CATSETGNANYNEQFF.

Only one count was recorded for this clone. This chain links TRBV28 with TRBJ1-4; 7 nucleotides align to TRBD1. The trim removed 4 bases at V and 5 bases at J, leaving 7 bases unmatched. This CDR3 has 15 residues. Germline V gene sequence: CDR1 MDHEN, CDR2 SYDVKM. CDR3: CASSWGTAANEKLFF. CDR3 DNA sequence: TGTGCCAGCAGTTGGGGGACAGCGGCAAATGAAAAACTGTTTTTT.

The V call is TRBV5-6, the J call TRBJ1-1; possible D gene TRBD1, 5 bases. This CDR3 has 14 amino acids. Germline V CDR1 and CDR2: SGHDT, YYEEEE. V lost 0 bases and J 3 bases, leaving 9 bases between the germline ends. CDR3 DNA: TGTGCCAGCAGCTTGGGGCAGGGATACACTGAAGCTTTCTTT. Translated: CASSLGQGYTEAFF.

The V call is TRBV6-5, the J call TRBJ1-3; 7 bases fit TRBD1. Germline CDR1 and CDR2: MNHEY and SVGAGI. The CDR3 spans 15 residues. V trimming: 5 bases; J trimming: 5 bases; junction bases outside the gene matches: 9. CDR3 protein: CASSQRRDSRNTIYF. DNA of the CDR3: TGTGCCAGCAGTCAGCGGAGGGACAGTAGAAACACCATATATTTT.

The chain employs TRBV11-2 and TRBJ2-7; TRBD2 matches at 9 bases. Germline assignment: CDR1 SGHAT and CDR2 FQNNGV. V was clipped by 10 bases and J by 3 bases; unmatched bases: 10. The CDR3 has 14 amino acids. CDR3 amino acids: CATGTLAGLYEQYF. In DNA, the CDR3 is TGTGCCACCGGCACCCTAGCGGGGCTCTACGAGCAGTACTTC.

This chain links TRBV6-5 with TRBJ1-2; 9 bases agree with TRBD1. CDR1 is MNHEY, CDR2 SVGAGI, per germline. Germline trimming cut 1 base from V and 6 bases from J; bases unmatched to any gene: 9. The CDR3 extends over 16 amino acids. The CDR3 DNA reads TGTGCCAGCAGTTACTTCCAGGGGGGGGACAGGGATGGCTACACCTTC. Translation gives CASSYFQGGDRDGYTF.